A selection of T cell receptor beta chains follows, all from one sample in a study of blood T cell repertoires in COVID-19. Assay: immunoSEQ multiplex PCR; the TCRdb copy retains only in-frame clones and omits some. The table records around 360,000 clones, over 75% of them present only once. The sample comprised PBMCs or T cells enriched from blood (not recorded which). The receptor set was obtained from a woman aged 25 to 39 who had recovered from COVID-19. Each CDR3 is given with its conserved first and last residue. A D gene is named only where the DNA matches it firmly. Only part of the rows carry a size: once, few, many, or a class if the clone is expanded.

>few|TRBJ2-1|TRBV6-5|TRBD1
CASTGTGGSNEQFF
TGTGCCAGCACCGGGACAGGGGGGAGCAATGAGCAGTTCTTC
>-|TRBJ1-1|TRBV7-9|TRBD1
CASRPRTGLWTEAFF
TGTGCCAGCAGACCACGGACAGGGTTGTGGACTGAAGCTTTCTTT
>-|TRBJ2-7|TRBV29-1|TRBD2
CSVGSRGRGTPYEQYF
TGCAGCGTTGGGTCGCGCGGGCGGGGGACCCCCTACGAGCAGTACTTC
>-|TRBJ2-3|TRBV24-1|TRBD2
CATSDSKGLAVTDTQYF
TGTGCCACCAGTGATTCCAAGGGACTAGCGGTAACAGATACGCAGTATTTT
>-|TRBJ1-5|TRBV6-5|-
CASSITTGQPQHF
TGTGCCAGCAGTATCACTACGGGGCAGCCCCAGCATTTT
>once|TRBJ1-1|TRBV5-1|-
CASSLAGGEGSFF
TGCGCCAGCAGCTTGGCTGGGGGGGAGGGATCTTTCTTT
>-|TRBJ1-1|TRBV28|-
CASSGGGANTEAFF
TGTGCCAGCAGTGGCGGAGGGGCGAACACTGAAGCTTTCTTT
>-|TRBJ2-3|TRBV7-3|-
CASSFSAPSTTDTQYF
TGTGCCAGCAGCTTTTCAGCGCCATCCACCACAGATACGCAGTATTTT
>-|TRBJ2-3|TRBV7-9|-
CASSSRQGNTDTQYF
TGTGCCAGCAGCTCCCGGCAGGGAAACACAGATACGCAGTATTTT
>once|TRBJ1-1|TRBV3-1/TRBV3-2|-
CASSWDTRNTEAFF
TGTGCCAGCAGCTGGGACACCCGGAACACTGAAGCTTTCTTT
>-|TRBJ1-1|TRBV4-1|-
CASSLKGDTEAFF
TGCGCCAGCAGCCTAAAGGGGGACACTGAAGCTTTCTTT
>-|TRBJ1-3|TRBV11-2|-
CASTSRRRGPSGNTIYF
TGTGCCAGCACCTCCCGAAGGCGGGGGCCCTCTGGAAACACCATATATTTT
>-|TRBJ2-7|TRBV5-1|-
CASSLGPGGLEQYF
TGCGCCAGCAGCTTGGGCCCAGGGGGGCTCGAGCAGTACTTC
>-|TRBJ2-7|TRBV15|-
CATSRAPDYEQYF
TGTGCCACCAGCAGGGCCCCAGACTACGAGCAGTACTTC
>-|TRBJ2-1|TRBV7-8|-
CASSFIMGQSSYNEQFF
TGTGCCAGCAGCTTTATCATGGGGCAAAGCTCCTACAATGAGCAGTTCTTC
>-|TRBJ1-5|TRBV12-3/TRBV12-4|-
CASSPGETQHF
TGTGCCAGCAGTCCCGGAGAAACCCAGCATTTT
>-|TRBJ2-1|TRBV19|-
CASSIDGWSSYNEQFF
TGTGCCAGTAGTATAGATGGGTGGAGCTCCTACAATGAGCAGTTCTTC
>-|TRBJ2-2|TRBV10-3|TRBD1
CAIQTGETGELFF
TGTGCCATCCAGACAGGGGAAACCGGGGAGCTGTTTTTT
>-|TRBJ2-1|TRBV7-3|TRBD2
CASSSSGTSGGEQFF
TGTGCCAGCAGCTCGTCCGGGACTAGCGGGGGGGAGCAGTTCTTC
>-|TRBJ2-1|TRBV6-5|TRBD1
CASSRGTGGFNEQFF
TGTGCCAGCAGTCGCGGGACAGGGGGCTTCAATGAGCAGTTCTTC
>few|TRBJ2-7|TRBV20-1|-
CSQGEHEQYF
TGCAGTCAAGGGGAACACGAGCAGTACTTC
>-|TRBJ2-7|TRBV27|-
CASSLSGSTYEQYF
TGTGCCAGCAGTTTATCGGGCAGCACCTACGAGCAGTACTTC
>-|TRBJ2-7|TRBV19|TRBD2
CASRGRTSGSSYEQYF
TGTGCCAGTAGGGGGAGGACTAGCGGGAGCTCCTACGAGCAGTACTTC
>once|TRBJ2-1|TRBV19|TRBD1
CASNWDRVGNEQFF
TGTGCCAGTAATTGGGACAGGGTGGGCAATGAGCAGTTCTTC
>-|TRBJ2-5|TRBV5-4|-
CASSLSRLPQETQYF
TGTGCCAGCAGCCTAAGCAGACTCCCCCAAGAGACCCAGTACTTC
>-|TRBJ1-2|TRBV5-6|-
CASSDSEYGYTF
TGTGCCAGCTCGGACAGCGAGTATGGCTACACCTTC
>-|TRBJ2-1|TRBV27|-
CASSTATGKNEQFF
TGTGCCAGCAGCACCGCAACAGGGAAGAATGAGCAGTTCTTC
>-|TRBJ2-7|TRBV27|TRBD1
CASTPGQDYEQYF
TGTGCCAGCACGCCCGGACAGGACTACGAGCAGTACTTC
>-|TRBJ2-2|TRBV24-1|TRBD2
CATSDFKRGNTGELFF
TGTGCCACCAGTGATTTTAAGCGGGGTAACACCGGGGAGCTGTTTTTT
>-|TRBJ2-3|TRBV28|-
CASTGATDTQYF
TGTGCCAGCACAGGGGCCACAGATACGCAGTATTTT
>-|TRBJ1-2|TRBV27|-
CASSWVQGSEGYTF
TGTGCCAGCAGTTGGGTTCAGGGGTCAGAGGGCTACACCTTC
>few|TRBJ1-4|TRBV19|-
CASNGGFNEKLFF
TGTGCCAGTAACGGCGGATTTAATGAAAAACTGTTTTTT
>-|TRBJ1-4|TRBV7-2|TRBD1
CASRDRVDEKLFF
TGTGCCAGCAGGGACAGGGTCGACGAAAAACTGTTTTTT
>-|TRBJ2-5|TRBV5-1|-
CASSRAGGQETQYF
TGCGCCAGCTCCAGAGCTGGGGGGCAAGAGACCCAGTACTTC
>-|TRBJ2-4|TRBV7-9|-
CASSLEFGPKNIQYF
TGTGCCAGCAGCTTAGAGTTTGGCCCTAAAAACATTCAGTACTTC
>-|TRBJ2-1|TRBV7-6|TRBD2
CASSLAKRGGARYRYNEQFF
TGTGCCAGCAGCTTAGCGAAGCGCGGGGGGGCCCGATATCGCTACAATGAGCAGTTCTTC
>-|TRBJ1-4|TRBV5-1|TRBD1
CASSADRSNEKLFF
TGCGCCAGCAGCGCGGACAGGAGTAATGAAAAACTGTTTTTT
>-|TRBJ2-2|TRBV19|TRBD1
CASRSTGTANTGELFF
TGTGCCAGTAGGTCGACCGGGACAGCGAACACCGGGGAGCTGTTTTTT
>-|TRBJ2-7|TRBV19|-
CASSSTGYEQYF
TGTGCCAGTAGTTCAACAGGGTACGAGCAGTACTTC
>-|TRBJ1-5|TRBV5-1|TRBD1
CASSLTGGNGQPQHF
TGCGCCAGCAGCTTGACAGGGGGAAATGGTCAGCCCCAGCATTTT
>-|TRBJ2-3|TRBV9|TRBD2
CASSPRGGDTDTQYF
TGTGCCAGCAGCCCGCGGGGGGGGGACACAGATACGCAGTATTTT
>-|TRBJ2-3|TRBV15|TRBD1
CATSRQGVEVDTQYF
TGTGCCACCAGCAGACAGGGGGTAGAGGTAGATACGCAGTATTTT
>-|TRBJ1-5|TRBV3-1/TRBV3-2|-
CASSQVSGHQPQHF
TGTGCCAGCAGCCAAGTGTCAGGTCATCAGCCCCAGCATTTT
>-|TRBJ1-4|TRBV5-6|TRBD1
CASSLGDSINEKLFF
TGTGCCAGCAGCTTGGGGGACAGCATTAATGAAAAACTGTTTTTT
>-|TRBJ1-1|TRBV5-6|-
CASSQNRNEAFF
TGTGCCAGCAGCCAAAACAGGAATGAAGCTTTCTTT
>-|TRBJ1-1|TRBV10-3|-
CATQGGDTEAFF
TGTGCCACACAGGGTGGTGACACTGAAGCTTTCTTT
>-|TRBJ1-2|TRBV7-9|-
CASSLGSPTGYGYTF
TGTGCCAGCAGCTTAGGTAGCCCCACTGGGTATGGCTACACCTTC
>-|TRBJ1-4|TRBV5-6|-
CASSSGEGSEKLFF
TGTGCCAGCAGCTCCGGAGAAGGGAGTGAAAAACTGTTTTTT
>-|TRBJ1-1|TRBV5-1|-
CASSFTYNTEAFF
TGCGCCAGCAGCTTCACATATAACACTGAAGCTTTCTTT
>-|TRBJ2-7|TRBV20-1|-
CSARSAYEQYF
TGCAGTGCTAGATCGGCCTACGAGCAGTACTTC
>-|TRBJ2-1|TRBV4-1|-
CASRTGGPTLGELAGYKNEQFF
TGCGCCAGCAGAACAGGGGGCCCGACGTTGGGGGAACTAGCGGGATATAAAAATGAGCAGTTCTTC
>-|TRBJ1-3|TRBV18|-
CASSPVGAGNTIYF
TGTGCCAGCTCACCAGTCGGGGCTGGAAACACCATATATTTT
>-|TRBJ2-7|TRBV7-9|TRBD1
CASSTDRGDSYEQYF
TGTGCCAGCAGCACCGACAGGGGAGACTCCTACGAGCAGTACTTC
>-|TRBJ2-7|TRBV4-2|-
CASSQDSFYEQYF
TGTGCCAGCAGCCAAGATAGTTTCTACGAGCAGTACTTC